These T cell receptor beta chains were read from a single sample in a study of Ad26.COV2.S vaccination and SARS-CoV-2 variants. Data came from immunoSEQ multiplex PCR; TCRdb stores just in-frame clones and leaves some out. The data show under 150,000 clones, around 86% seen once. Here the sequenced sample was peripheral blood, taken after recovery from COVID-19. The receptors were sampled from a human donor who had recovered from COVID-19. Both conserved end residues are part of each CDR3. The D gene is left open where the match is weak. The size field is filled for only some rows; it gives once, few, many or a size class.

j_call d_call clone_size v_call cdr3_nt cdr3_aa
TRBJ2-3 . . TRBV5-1 TGCGCCAGCAGGTTCTCCTCGGGGGATACGCAGTATTTT CASRFSSGDTQYF
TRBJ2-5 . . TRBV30 TGTGCCTGGAGTAGGGGGAGCCAAGAGACCCAGTACTTC CAWSRGSQETQYF
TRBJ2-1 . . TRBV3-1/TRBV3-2 TGTGCCAGCAGCCAAGATTGGATCGAGGAGCAGTTCTTC CASSQDWIEEQFF
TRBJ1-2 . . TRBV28 TGTGCCAGCAGTTTATACGAGCAAAAAAACTATGGCTACACCTTC CASSLYEQKNYGYTF
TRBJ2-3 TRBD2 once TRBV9 TGTGCCAGCAGCTTCTCGGGACTAGCCGGAGATACGCAGTATTTT CASSFSGLAGDTQYF
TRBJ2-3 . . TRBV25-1 TGTGCCAGCAGTGTGGGGGGTTGGACAGATACGCAGTATTTT CASSVGGWTDTQYF
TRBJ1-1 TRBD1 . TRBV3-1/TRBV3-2 TGTGCCAGCATATGGCAGGGGGCGCGTATCCTTGTGAACACTGAAGCTTTCTTT CASIWQGARILVNTEAFF
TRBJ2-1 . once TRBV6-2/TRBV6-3 TGTGCCAGCAGCACAACAGGGAGAGGGGTCAATGAGCAGTTCTTC CASSTTGRGVNEQFF
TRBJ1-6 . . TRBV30 TGTGCCTGGAGTGTATGGTACTTAGGGAATTCACCCCTCCACTTT CAWSVWYLGNSPLHF
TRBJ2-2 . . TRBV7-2 TGTGCCAGCAGCTTACTGGGAGGGGAGCTGTTTTTT CASSLLGGELFF
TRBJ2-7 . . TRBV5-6 TGTGCCAGCAGCCAGCAGACAATTTACGAGCAGTACTTC CASSQQTIYEQYF